Each of the 26 T cell receptor beta chains below was sequenced from the same sample in a study of T cell repertoires in cytomegalovirus infection. TCRdb recomputed calls from the reads with MiXCR, one row per CDR3 protein. The sample includes around 450,000 distinct CDR3 sequences, around 11% seen only once; the top ten take roughly 10%. The sample was PBMCs. The receptor source for this set is a human donor in good health (CMV status not recorded). Some clones in this sample may be carry-over from other donors' samples.

The CDR3 sequence: CASSVDLRTGELFF. In nucleotides, the CDR3 is TGTGCCAGCAGCGTAGATCTCAGAACCGGGGAGCTGTTTTTT. This chain connects TRBV9 to TRBJ2-2; D is undetermined. Trimming took off 0 bases at V and 5 bases at J, with 8 bases between the two ends. The V gene's germline CDR1 is SGDLS and CDR2 YYNGEE. The CDR3 loop spans 14 amino acids.

The chain joins TRBV30 to TRBJ1-2; the D is unclear. Germline loops: CDR1 GTSNPN, CDR2 SVGIG (reference sequence). Trimming shortened V by 0 bases and J by 8 bases, and 13 bases separated the two germline ends. This CDR3 region has 13 residues. In DNA, the CDR3 is TGTGCCTGGAGTGTCGGTAGTCCCGAGGGCTACACCTTC. Its translation is CAWSVGSPEGYTF.

This clonotype was picked up many times. The chain uses TRBV12-3 or TRBV12-4 and TRBJ1-1; possible D gene TRBD1, 6 bases. Trimming cost V 7 bases and J 2 bases, with 11 bases left between them. The CDR3 covers 13 residues. The CDR3 sequence is CASTLQGNTEAFF. The CDR3 nucleotides read TGTGCCAGCACCTTACAGGGCAACACTGAAGCTTTCTTT.

J is TRBJ1-5 and V is TRBV4-1; D not certain. The CDR3 loop spans 15 amino acids. V was pared by 1 base and J by 0 bases, with 7 bases between. Germline loops: CDR1 MGHRA, CDR2 YSYEKL. CDR3 nucleotide sequence: TGCGCCAGCAGCCAAGCACAGAATAGCAATCAGCCCCAGCATTTT. Protein product: CASSQAQNSNQPQHF.

This clonotype was detected many times. This chain joins TRBV19 and TRBJ2-5, with 13 bases that match TRBD2. This CDR3 spans 17 amino acids. V was pared by 5 bases and J by 4 bases, with 10 bases of the junction left unmatched. Germline V gives CDR1 LNHDA, CDR2 SQIVND (reference sequence). CDR3 amino acids: CASSAPTSGGLRETQYF. The DNA of the CDR3 is TGTGCCAGTAGTGCACCGACTAGCGGGGGGCTTCGAGAGACCCAGTACTTC.

This clonotype was counted ten times or more. The chain employs TRBV4-2 and TRBJ1-3; D not resolved. Germline CDR1 is LGHNA and CDR2 is YNFKEQ. This CDR3 contains 16 residues. The V end lost 0 bases, the J end lost 0 bases, and 9 bases lay between the germline ends. The CDR3 sequence: CASSQEAGSSGNTIYF. The DNA for the CDR3 is TGTGCCAGCAGCCAAGAAGCGGGAAGCTCTGGAAACACCATATATTTT.

The chain employs TRBV20-1 and TRBJ2-7; D is perhaps TRBD1 or TRBD2 (5 bases each). The CDR3 is 12 amino acids. The germline V and J ends were trimmed by 2 bases and 6 bases, with 11 bases remaining between them. The germline CDR1 and CDR2 sequences are DFQATT and SNEGSKA (reference sequence). Here the CDR3 DNA reads TGCAGTGCTAGATCATCAGGGAGCGAGCAGTACTTC. It translates to CSARSSGSEQYF.

The V gene is TRBV9, the J gene TRBJ2-3, with 9 bases lining up with TRBD2. V lost 0 bases and J lost 5; bases outside the gene matches: 13. Germline-derived CDR1 and CDR2 are SGDLS and YYNGEE. The CDR3 loop spans 18 amino acids. The CDR3 bases are TGTGCCAGCAGCGTAGAGGGGCTGGCGGGGGGGCCGAGAGATACGCAGTATTTT. Its translation: CASSVEGLAGGPRDTQYF.

This clonotype turned up a few times. This chain links TRBV2 with TRBJ2-7, with D possibly being TRBD1 (6 bases). V lost 4 bases and J 4 bases, leaving 14 bases between the germline ends. The CDR3 loop spans 14 amino acids. Germline V gene lookup returns CDR1 SNHLY and CDR2 FYNNEI. Written as DNA, the CDR3 is TGTGCCAGCAGTGTGGGGGCAGGGAGATACGAGCAGTACTTC. Its translation: CASSVGAGRYEQYF.

There are many counts of this clonotype. V gene TRBV20-1 combines with J gene TRBJ1-2; TRBD1 matches at 7 bases. Losses at the gene ends were 0 bases for V and 9 bases for J; bases not matched to a gene: 4. The germline V gene encodes CDR1 DFQATT and CDR2 SNEGSKA (reference sequence). There are 12 residues in the CDR3. CDR3 nucleotide sequence: TGCAGTGCTAGAGATCACAGGGGAAGCTACACCTTC. Its protein product is CSARDHRGSYTF.

This clonotype was counted at least ten times. J is TRBJ2-1 and V is TRBV6-2 or TRBV6-3; 12 positions agree with TRBD2. Trimming cost V 7 bases and J 4 bases; bases outside gene matches: 14. CDR3 length: 18 amino acids. Per germline, CDR1 MNHEY and CDR2 SVGEGT. CDR3 in amino acids: CASTVGTSGLLLYNEQFF. CDR3 bases: TGTGCCAGCACCGTCGGGACTAGCGGGCTCCTTTTATACAATGAGCAGTTCTTC.

Ten or more counts support this clonotype. V usage is TRBV10-3 and J usage is TRBJ2-7; D possibly corresponds to TRBD2 (6 bases). Germline-derived CDR1 and CDR2 are ENHRY and SYGVKD. The CDR3 loop spans 14 amino acids. Trimming removed 3 bases at V and 9 bases at J, with 18 bases between. CDR3 bases: TGTGCCATCAGTGACAGGATAGCGGATGCCTCGCAGTACTTC. This encodes CAISDRIADASQYF.

This clonotype was detected only a few times. The chain joins TRBV20-1 to TRBJ2-7; 10 positions match TRBD2. V shed 1 base, J shed 1 base, and the junction held 4 bases outside the gene matches. The CDR3 sequence is 15 residues long. Germline assignment: CDR1 DFQATT and CDR2 SNEGSKA (reference sequence). CDR3 protein: CSARGPSGGSYEQYF. Written as DNA, the CDR3 is TGCAGTGCTAGAGGACCTAGCGGGGGTTCCTACGAGCAGTACTTC.

The chain joins TRBV7-9 to TRBJ2-7; tentatively, D is TRBD2 (5 bases). There are 16 residues in the CDR3. Germline V gene sequence: CDR1 SEHNR, CDR2 FQNEAQ (reference sequence). V was pared by 5 bases and J by 0 bases, with 17 bases between. The CDR3 coding sequence is TGTGCCAGCAGCGGAGAGGGCAGGCCGAGCTCCTACGAGCAGTACTTC. This translates into CASSGEGRPSSYEQYF. Combining the CDR3 with reference TRBV7-9 and TRBJ2-7 gives the whole variable domain DTGVSQNPRHKITKRGQNVTFRCDPISEHNRLYWYRQTLGQGPEFLTYFQNEAQLEKSRLLSDRFSAERPKGSFSTLEIQRTEQGDSAMYLCASSGEGRPSSYEQYFGPGTRLTVT.

The genes are TRBV2 and TRBJ2-2, with TRBD1 identical over 9 bases. V was pared by 7 bases and J by 3 bases, with 6 bases of the junction left unmatched. Germline V gene lookup returns CDR1 SNHLY and CDR2 FYNNEI. This CDR3 region has 15 residues. DNA of the CDR3: TGTGCCAGCACCTTCGGGACAGGGTACACCGGGGAGCTGTTTTTT. This translates into CASTFGTGYTGELFF.

V and J are TRBV29-1 and TRBJ2-1, with D unresolved. The V gene's germline CDR1 is SQVTM and CDR2 ANQGSEA. The V end was cut by 7 bases, the J end by 10 bases, with 17 bases between. This CDR3 has 12 amino acids. CDR3 in DNA: TGCAGCGCCCCCGGCGTAATCCGGGAGCAGTTCTTC. This translates into CSAPGVIREQFF.

This clonotype was observed at least ten times. J is TRBJ2-1 and V is TRBV7-2; D is possibly TRBD2 (5 bases). The CDR3 loop spans 14 amino acids. Per germline, CDR1 SGHTA and CDR2 FQGNSA. V was clipped by 1 base and J by 5 bases, with 9 bases between them. The CDR3 bases are TGTGCCAGCAGCTTAGGTAGGGAGAACAATGAGCAGTTCTTC. This encodes CASSLGRENNEQFF.

This clonotype was recorded many times. The V and J genes are TRBV4-1 and TRBJ2-1; 10 positions agree with TRBD2. V shed 1 base, J shed 8 bases, and the junction held 5 bases outside the gene matches. The CDR3 extends over 15 amino acids. Germline V gives CDR1 MGHRA, CDR2 YSYEKL. CDR3 coding DNA: TGCGCCAGCAGCCAAGTAGCGGGGGGAAGGGATGAGCAGTTCTTC. Encoded protein: CASSQVAGGRDEQFF.

This clonotype has ten or more counts. This CDR3 reads CASSFGVGEQFF. In DNA form, the CDR3 reads TGTGCCAGCAGCTTCGGGGTAGGTGAGCAGTTCTTC. V gene TRBV7-9 combines with J gene TRBJ2-1; tentatively, D is TRBD2 (5 bases). This CDR3 has 12 amino acids. V dropped 3 bases and J dropped 9 bases, with 9 bases sitting between them. The germline CDR1 and CDR2 sequences are SEHNR and FQNEAQ (reference sequence).

In this sample, this clonotype turned up a few times. The chain joins TRBV20-1 to TRBJ2-3; 11 bases agree with TRBD2. The CDR3 totals 16 residues. The junction had 5 bases not matched to a gene; V was cut back by 3 bases and J by 0 bases. Germline CDR1 reads DFQATT; CDR2 reads SNEGSKA (reference sequence). In nucleotides, the CDR3 is TGCAGTGCTAGCCCTAGCGGGGGGAGAAGCACAGATACGCAGTATTTT. Translating gives CSASPSGGRSTDTQYF.

This clonotype has only a few counts. The V and J genes are TRBV14 and TRBJ2-3; 7 nucleotides match TRBD1. CDR1 SGHDN and CDR2 FVKESK come from the germline V gene. The CDR3 extends over 15 amino acids. Trimming cost V 0 bases and J 2 bases; bases outside gene matches: 2. DNA of the CDR3: TGTGCCAGCAGCCAAGAAGACAGGGTCACAGATACGCAGTATTTT. Protein: CASSQEDRVTDTQYF.

The table lists this clonotype with many counts. J is TRBJ1-2 and V is TRBV2, with D tentatively TRBD1 (5 bases). V was trimmed by 8 bases and J by 0 bases, leaving 10 bases between them. CDR3 size: 13 residues. Germline CDR1 reads SNHLY; CDR2 reads FYNNEI. The CDR3 DNA reads as TGTGCCAGCGGGAGACAGTCTAACTATGGCTACACCTTC. Translation gives CASGRQSNYGYTF.

This clonotype has ten or more counts. This rearrangement joins TRBV7-8 to TRBJ2-1; 8 bases are shared with TRBD2. The junction had 4 bases not matched to a gene; V was cut back by 8 bases and J by 10 bases. This CDR3 is built from 11 residues. CDR1 SGHVS and CDR2 FQNEAQ come from the germline V gene. The CDR3 nucleotides are TGTGCCAGCCCCCGGGGGGGCGAGCAGTTCTTC. Protein sequence: CASPRGGEQFF.

This clonotype was detected only a few times. The chain combines TRBV11-2 with TRBJ1-5, with 7 bases identical to TRBD1. After removal of 6 bases from V and 4 bases from J, the junction contained 6 bases not matched to a gene. Germline assignment: CDR1 SGHAT and CDR2 FQNNGV. The CDR3 has 14 amino acids. The CDR3 DNA is TGTGCCAGCAGTTCGGGACAGACTAATCAGCCCCAGCATTTT. Its protein product is CASSSGQTNQPQHF.

V and J are TRBV19 and TRBJ2-3, with 8 bases matching TRBD1. The CDR3 runs to 14 residues. Germline CDR1 LNHDA, CDR2 SQIVND (reference sequence). V shed 4 bases and J 2 bases; nucleotides not matched to a gene: 2. CDR3 loop: CASSTDRATDTQYF. The CDR3 DNA reads as TGTGCCAGTAGTACGGACAGGGCCACAGATACGCAGTATTTT.

This chain connects TRBV19 to TRBJ1-2; D is ambiguous. The CDR3 contains 15 residues. Trimming removed 7 bases from V and 5 bases from J, with 20 bases in between. CDR1 and CDR2 from the germline V gene are LNHDA and SQIVND (reference sequence). CDR3 nucleotide sequence: TGTGCCAGTACCGATACTTCCGGGATCTCATATGGCTACACCTTC. It specifies CASTDTSGISYGYTF.